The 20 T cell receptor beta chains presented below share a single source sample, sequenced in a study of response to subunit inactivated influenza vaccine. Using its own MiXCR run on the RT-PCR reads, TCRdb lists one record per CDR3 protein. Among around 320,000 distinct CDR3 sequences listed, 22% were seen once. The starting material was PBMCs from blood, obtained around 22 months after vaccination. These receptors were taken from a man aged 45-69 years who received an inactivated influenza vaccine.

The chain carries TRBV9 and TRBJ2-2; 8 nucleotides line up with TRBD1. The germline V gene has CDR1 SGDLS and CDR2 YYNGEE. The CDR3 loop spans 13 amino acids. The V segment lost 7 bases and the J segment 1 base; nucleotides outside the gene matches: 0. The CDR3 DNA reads TGTGCCAGCGGACAGGGGAACACCGGGGAGCTGTTTTTT. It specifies CASGQGNTGELFF.

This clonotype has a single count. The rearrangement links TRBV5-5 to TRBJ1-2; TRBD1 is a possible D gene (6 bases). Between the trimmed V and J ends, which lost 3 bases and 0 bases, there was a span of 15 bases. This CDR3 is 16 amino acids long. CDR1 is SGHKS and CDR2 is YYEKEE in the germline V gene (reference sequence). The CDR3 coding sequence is TGTGCCAGCAGCTCGCCCGGACAGTCTACTAACTATGGCTACACCTTC. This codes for CASSSPGQSTNYGYTF.

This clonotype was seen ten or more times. The CDR3 reads CASSQGAGGAYEQYF. CDR3 DNA: TGTGCCAGCAGCCAAGGTGCGGGAGGGGCCTACGAGCAGTACTTC. The V call is TRBV3-1, the J call TRBJ2-7; 9 bases are a match to TRBD2. The CDR3 covers 15 residues. Per germline, CDR1 LGHDT and CDR2 YNNKEL (reference sequence). Trimming at V came to 1 base and at J to 2 bases, leaving 3 bases not matched to a gene.

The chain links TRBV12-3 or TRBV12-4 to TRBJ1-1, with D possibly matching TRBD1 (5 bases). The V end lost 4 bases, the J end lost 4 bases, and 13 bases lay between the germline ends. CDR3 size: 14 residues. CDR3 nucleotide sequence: TGTGCCAGCAGTTGGAAGGGGTCGGTCACTGAAGCTTTCTTT. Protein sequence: CASSWKGSVTEAFF.

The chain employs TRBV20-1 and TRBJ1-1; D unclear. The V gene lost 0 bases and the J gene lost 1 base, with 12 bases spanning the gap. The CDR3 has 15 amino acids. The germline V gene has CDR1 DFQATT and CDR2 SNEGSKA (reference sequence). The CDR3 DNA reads TGCAGTGCTAGAGATCGATGGGGTTGGAACACTGAAGCTTTCTTT. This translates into CSARDRWGWNTEAFF.

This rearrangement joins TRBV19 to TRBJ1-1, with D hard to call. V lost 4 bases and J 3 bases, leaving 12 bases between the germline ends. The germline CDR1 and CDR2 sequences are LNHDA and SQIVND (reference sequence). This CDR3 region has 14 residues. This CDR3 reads CASSTILRDTEAFF. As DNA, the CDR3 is TGTGCCAGTAGTACCATTCTCCGGGACACTGAAGCTTTCTTT.

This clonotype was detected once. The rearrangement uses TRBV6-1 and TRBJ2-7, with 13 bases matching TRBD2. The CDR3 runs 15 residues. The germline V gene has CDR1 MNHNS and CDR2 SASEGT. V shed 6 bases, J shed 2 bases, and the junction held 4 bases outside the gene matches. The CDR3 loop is CASSQGLAGTYEQYF. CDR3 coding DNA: TGTGCCAGCAGCCAGGGACTAGCGGGAACCTACGAGCAGTACTTC.

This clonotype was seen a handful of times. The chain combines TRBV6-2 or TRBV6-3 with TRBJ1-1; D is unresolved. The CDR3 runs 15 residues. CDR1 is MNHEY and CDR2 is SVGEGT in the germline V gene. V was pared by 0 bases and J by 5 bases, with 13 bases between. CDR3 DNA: TGTGCCAGCAGTTACTCAAACAGTGGGAAGACTGAAGCTTTCTTT. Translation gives CASSYSNSGKTEAFF.

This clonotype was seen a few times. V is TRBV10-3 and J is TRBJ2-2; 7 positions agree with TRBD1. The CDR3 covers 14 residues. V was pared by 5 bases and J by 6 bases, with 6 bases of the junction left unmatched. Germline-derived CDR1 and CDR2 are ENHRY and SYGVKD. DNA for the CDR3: TGTGCCATCAGTCCAGGGGGAAGGGCCGGGGAGCTGTTTTTT. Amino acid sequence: CAISPGGRAGELFF.

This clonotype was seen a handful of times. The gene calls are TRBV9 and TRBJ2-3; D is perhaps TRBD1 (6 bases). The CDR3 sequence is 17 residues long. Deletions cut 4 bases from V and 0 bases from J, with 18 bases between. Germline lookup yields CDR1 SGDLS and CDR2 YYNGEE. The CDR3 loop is CASSPAVGRGSTDTQYF. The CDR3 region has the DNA TGTGCCAGCAGCCCGGCTGTTGGCAGGGGAAGCACAGATACGCAGTATTTT.

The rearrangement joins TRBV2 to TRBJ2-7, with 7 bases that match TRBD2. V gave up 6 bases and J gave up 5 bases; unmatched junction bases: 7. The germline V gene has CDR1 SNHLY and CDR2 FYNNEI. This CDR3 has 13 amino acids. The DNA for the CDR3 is TGTGCCAGCAGCGGCGCGGGGGAGGACGAGCAGTACTTC. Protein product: CASSGAGEDEQYF.

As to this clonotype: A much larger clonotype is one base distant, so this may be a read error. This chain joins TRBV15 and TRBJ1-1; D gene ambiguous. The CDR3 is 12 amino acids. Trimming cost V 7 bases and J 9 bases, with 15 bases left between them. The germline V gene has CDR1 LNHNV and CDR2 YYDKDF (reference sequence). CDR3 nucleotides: TGTGCCACCACTGACTTGGGCGCTAAAGCTTTCTTT. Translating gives CATTDLGAKAFF. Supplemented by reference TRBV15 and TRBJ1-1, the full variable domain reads DAMVIQNPRYQVTQFGKPVTLSCSQTLNHNVMYWYQQKSSQAPKLLFHYYDKDFNNEADTPDNFQSRRPNTSFCFLDIRSPGLGDTAMYLCATTDLGAKAFFGQGTRLTVV.

The CDR3 nucleotides are TGTGCCAGCAGCAAGACAGGGGGCTACGAGCAGTACTTC. Translated: CASSKTGGYEQYF. This chain links TRBV21-1 with TRBJ2-7; TRBD1, the table's D call, was not compared with the DNA. TRBV21-1 corresponds to a pseudogene. The CDR3 sequence is 13 residues long.

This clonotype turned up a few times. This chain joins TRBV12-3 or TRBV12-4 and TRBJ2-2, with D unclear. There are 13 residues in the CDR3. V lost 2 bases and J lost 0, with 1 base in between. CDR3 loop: CASSLPNTGELFF. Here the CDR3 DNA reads TGTGCCAGCAGTTTACCGAACACCGGGGAGCTGTTTTTT.

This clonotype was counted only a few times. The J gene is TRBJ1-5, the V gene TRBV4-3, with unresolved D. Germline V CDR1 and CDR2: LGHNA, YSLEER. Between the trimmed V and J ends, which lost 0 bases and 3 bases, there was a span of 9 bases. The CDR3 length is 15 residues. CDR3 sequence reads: CASSQEHGHNQPQHF. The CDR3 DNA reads TGCGCCAGCAGCCAAGAGCACGGCCACAATCAGCCCCAGCATTTT.

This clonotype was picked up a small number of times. CDR3 protein: CASSATGGDEQFF. The CDR3 DNA is TGTGCCAGCAGCGCGACCGGGGGCGATGAGCAGTTCTTC. The genes are TRBV7-9 and TRBJ2-1; tentatively, D is TRBD1 or TRBD2 (6 bases each). Per germline, CDR1 SEHNR and CDR2 FQNEAQ (reference sequence). The CDR3 has 13 residues. Trimming pared 5 bases from V and 8 bases from J, leaving 13 bases between.

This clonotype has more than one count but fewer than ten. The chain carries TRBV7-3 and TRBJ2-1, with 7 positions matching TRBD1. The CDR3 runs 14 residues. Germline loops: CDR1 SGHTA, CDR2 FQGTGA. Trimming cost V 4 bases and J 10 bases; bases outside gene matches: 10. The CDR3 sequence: CASSSYLTGNEQFF. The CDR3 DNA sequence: TGTGCCAGCAGCTCGTATCTGACAGGGAACGAGCAGTTCTTC. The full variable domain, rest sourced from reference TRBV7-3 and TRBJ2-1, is GAGVSQTPSNKVTEKGKYVELRCDPISGHTALYWYRQSLGQGPEFLIYFQGTGAADDSGLPNDRFFAVRPEGSVSTLKIQRTERGDSAVYLCASSSYLTGNEQFFGPGTRLTVL.

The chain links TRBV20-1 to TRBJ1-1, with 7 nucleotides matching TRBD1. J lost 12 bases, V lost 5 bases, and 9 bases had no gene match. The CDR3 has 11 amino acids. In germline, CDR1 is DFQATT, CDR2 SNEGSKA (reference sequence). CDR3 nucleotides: TGCAGTGCTCCGACAGGGTGGAGTCCTTTCTTT. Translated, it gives CSAPTGWSPFF.

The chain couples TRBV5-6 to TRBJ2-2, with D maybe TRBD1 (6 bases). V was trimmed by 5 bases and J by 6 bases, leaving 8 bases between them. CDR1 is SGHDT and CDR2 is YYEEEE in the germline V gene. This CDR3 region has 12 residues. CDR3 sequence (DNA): TGTGCCAGCAGAGGGGGTCCCGGGGAGCTGTTTTTT. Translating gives CASRGGPGELFF.

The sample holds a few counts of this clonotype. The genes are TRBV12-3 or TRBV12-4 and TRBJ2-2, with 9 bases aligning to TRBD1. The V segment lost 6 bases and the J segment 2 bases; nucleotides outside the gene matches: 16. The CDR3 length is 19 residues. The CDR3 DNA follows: TGTGCCAGCAGCCCAACACCCGCCTGGACAGGGGTCAACACCGGGGAGCTGTTTTTT. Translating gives CASSPTPAWTGVNTGELFF.